This T cell receptor (beta chain) appears in the sequencing data of a study of T cells after yellow fever vaccination. The study's findings and limits: Sorted repertoires could include abundant contaminating clonotypes from bulk cells. When the response was secondary, it was weaker but reached its peak faster, day 5 versus 15. Most primary-vaccination clones recurred post-booster (approximately 96% CD4, over 70% CD8). Among all clonotypes, a small share was observed in both CD4 and CD8 compartments.

Note on this clonotype: Its specificity is unknown.

Each CDR3 protein gets one entry after TCRdb re-called the 5' RACE reads with MiXCR. This sample carries about 350,000 distinct CDR3 sequences, roughly 8.6% of them seen once, and the ten largest clones take roughly 15%. The source is a man aged 18 to 35 who received the YFV17D yellow fever vaccine. Sample: PBMCs, taken about 41 days after the first yellow fever vaccination.

The CDR3 DNA follows: TGCGCCAGCAGCCCCGGGACAGCTAATGAAAAACTGTTTTTT. It yields the protein CASSPGTANEKLFF. V gene TRBV5-1 combines with J gene TRBJ1-4; TRBD1 matches 7 bases. CDR1 and CDR2 (germline): SGHRS, YFSETQ. The V gene end was trimmed by 4 bases and the J gene end by 3 bases; junction bases not matched to a gene: 3. The CDR3 length is 14 residues.